The source of this T cell receptor beta chain is a study of cytomegalovirus exposure and HLA in healthy donors. Overall study: Genetic ancestry analysis placed around four fifths of the approximately 400 donors that were genotyped in the Caucasian-associated cluster.

Losses at the gene ends were 2 bases for V and 3 bases for J; bases not matched to a gene: 12. Germline V gene sequence: CDR1 SGHRS, CDR2 YFSETQ. The CDR3 length is 18 residues. The PCR employed 60 Vbeta primers together with 13 Jbeta primers. In the study's own analysis: Tens of millions of unique TCR beta chains, 9 million to 14 million shared, were counted in a later analysis. Sequencing used immunoSEQ multiplex PCR; TCRdb keeps in-frame clones, though not all of them. V and J calls plus clone size are reproduced from that table; the DNA served to infer D and trimming. The sample carries 60,000 or so clones, roughly 77% recorded once.

Sequenced sample: PBMCs. The receptor was isolated from a female donor in good health and CMV-seronegative. This chain uses TRBV5-1 with TRBJ2-3; 10 bases agree with TRBD2. In DNA, the CDR3 is TGCGCCAGCAGCTTTGCCCTAGCGGGGGAGACTGTGACAGATACGCAGTATTTT. Translation: CASSFALAGETVTDTQYF.